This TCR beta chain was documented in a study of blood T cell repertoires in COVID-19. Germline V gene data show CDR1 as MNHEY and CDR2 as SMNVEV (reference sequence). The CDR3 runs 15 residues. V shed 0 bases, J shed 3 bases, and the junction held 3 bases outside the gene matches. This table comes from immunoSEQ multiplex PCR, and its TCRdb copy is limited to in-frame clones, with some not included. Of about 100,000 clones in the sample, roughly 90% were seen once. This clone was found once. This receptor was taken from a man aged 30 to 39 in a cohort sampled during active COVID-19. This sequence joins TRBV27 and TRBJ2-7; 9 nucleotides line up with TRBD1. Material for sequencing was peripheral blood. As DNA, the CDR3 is TGTGCCAGCAGTTTATCGGTGGGACAGGGCTACGAGCAGTACTTC. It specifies CASSLSVGQGYEQYF.